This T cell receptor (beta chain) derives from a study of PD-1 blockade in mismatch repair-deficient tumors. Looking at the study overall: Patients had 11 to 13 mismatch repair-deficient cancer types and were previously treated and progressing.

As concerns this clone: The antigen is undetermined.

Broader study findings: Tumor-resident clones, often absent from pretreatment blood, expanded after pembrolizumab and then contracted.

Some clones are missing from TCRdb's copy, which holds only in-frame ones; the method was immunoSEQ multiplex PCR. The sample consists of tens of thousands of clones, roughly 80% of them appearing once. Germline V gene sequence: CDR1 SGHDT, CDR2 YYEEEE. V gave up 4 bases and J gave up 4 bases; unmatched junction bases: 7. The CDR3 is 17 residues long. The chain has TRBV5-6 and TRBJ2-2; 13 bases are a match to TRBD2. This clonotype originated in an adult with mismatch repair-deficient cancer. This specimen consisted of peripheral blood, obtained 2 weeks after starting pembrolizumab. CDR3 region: CASSPGLAGFGTGELFF. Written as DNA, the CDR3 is TGTGCCAGCAGCCCGGGACTAGCGGGGTTTGGCACCGGGGAGCTGTTTTTT.